These T cell receptor beta chains were read from a single sample in a study of shared clonotypes between healthy human individuals. Sequenced by immunoSEQ multiplex PCR; TCRdb stores in-frame clones only, minus some. This repertoire shows approximately 2,000,000 clones, around 95% found once; its top ten account for around 1.8%. The sample taken for sequencing was naive CD8+ T cells from PBMCs. These receptors came from a man younger than 35 in good health. Some clones in this sample may be carry-over from other donors' samples. The CDR3 runs from the conserved cysteine through the conserved F or W. The size field is filled for only some rows; it gives once, few, many or a size class.

CDR3 length,V gene,clone size,CDR3 protein
12,TRBV28,-,CASSFWRAEAFF
14,TRBV10-2,-,CASSEETSGMLQYF
14,TRBV5-1,-,CASRGAGTNYGYTF
18,TRBV11-2,-,CASSSPLQRTAYNSPLHF
11,TRBV19,-,CASSGHYEQYF
16,TRBV13,-,CASSSYMGPSGNTIYF
17,TRBV4-1,-,CASSQTLTLSSYNEQFF
13,TRBV15,once,CATSSGRNYGYTF
9,TRBV27,-,CASLSMQYF
14,TRBV7-9,-,CASSYRDSLYEQYF
11,TRBV6-5,-,CASTAGNTIYF
15,TRBV5-4,-,CASREDRGPGNTIYF
16,TRBV11-2,-,CASSLFSRRGNSPLHF
12,TRBV19,once,CASMTGNTEAFF
11,TRBV7-9,few,CASTGGDEQYF
15,TRBV14,-,CASSLLAGEVNEQFF
14,TRBV4-2,few,CASSQGVGNQPQHF
18,TRBV19,-,CASSIRLAGPLGVGELFF
15,TRBV27,-,CASSWGTGDYNEQFF
13,TRBV2,-,CASSELSGTEAFF
14,TRBV7-9,-,CASSPSRTNEKLFF
14,TRBV15,-,CATSVRVVATEAFF
13,TRBV15,-,CATSSRRNTEAFF
16,TRBV4-3,-,CASSQGYSSAQETQYF
12,TRBV29-1,-,CSVVVSSYEQYF
15,TRBV28,-,CASSLLAVTNYGYTF
14,TRBV2,few,CASSEEWGNQPQHF
14,TRBV6-5,once,CASSYSRGGPEAFF
16,TRBV10-3,-,CAISESLRISTDTQYF
16,TRBV4-1,few,CASSPGTGWPDTEAFF
17,TRBV5-4,-,CASSPWGIASGYNEQFF
14,TRBV7-9,-,CASSLVTGPREQYF
16,TRBV27,-,CASSDLLVRGEDTQYF
14,TRBV12-5,-,CASGLDRGLYGYTF
15,TRBV5-8,-,CASSPRTSANTEAFF
16,TRBV7-8,-,CASSTGLAGSVNEQFF
15,TRBV13,-,CASRHRTSPPHEQYF
14,TRBV27,-,CASSYRAANEKLFF
15,TRBV7-9,-,CASSLDRAVSDGYTF
14,TRBV10-1,-,CASSDSPWAYEQYF
15,TRBV7-9,-,CASSARTMNTGELFF
16,TRBV7-6,-,CASSPGTSGSADTQYF
14,TRBV9,-,CASSPGQGGLVQYF
15,TRBV7-9,once,CASTFGLLPPDEQFF
18,TRBV19,-,CASSIVGAAPYSNQPQHF
14,TRBV27,-,CASSSGIRQVEQFF
15,TRBV7-9,-,CASSLSWGLYNEQFF
12,TRBV27,-,CAAGGSNQPQHF
14,TRBV29-1,-,CSAADRGWNTEAFF
12,TRBV6-1,-,CASSDWDNEQFF
14,TRBV7-2,-,CASSQVAGGYEQYF
14,TRBV6-1,-,CASSEGPGSTEAFF
18,TRBV28,-,CASSFIGGQSRNNQPQHF
15,TRBV7-2,-,CASSLTGWVNQPQHF
17,TRBV6-1,-,CASSEAPGSEAYNEQFF
13,TRBV5-6,-,CASSQGLAYEQYF
15,TRBV5-1,-,CASGLGRTGQNEQFF
15,TRBV19,once,CASSISPSTLETQYF
13,TRBV2,-,CASSWSTTYEQYF
14,TRBV2,-,CASSEWQGDQPQHF